The next 7 T cell receptor beta chains were all read from a single sample in a study of blood T cell repertoires in COVID-19. Method: immunoSEQ multiplex PCR; TCRdb's copy keeps in-frame clones and lacks some. The sample lists a few hundred thousand clones, under 90% seen once, with just under 9.5% in the top ten. The sample was PBMCs or T cells enriched from blood (not recorded which). Receptors were obtained from a woman between 25 and 40 years old who had recovered from COVID-19.

The V call is TRBV7-9, the J call TRBJ1-6; D not resolved. The germline V and J ends were trimmed by 5 bases and 11 bases, with 13 bases remaining between them. The germline V gene encodes CDR1 SEHNR and CDR2 FQNEAQ (reference sequence). This CDR3 is built from 13 residues. The CDR3 here is CASSELATTPLHF. The CDR3 DNA reads TGTGCCAGCAGCGAACTTGCCACTACACCCCTCCACTTT.

CDR3 coding DNA: TGTGCCAGCAGCTCGACAGCCAGGCCGTATGAAAAACTGTTTTTT. Translation: CASSSTARPYEKLFF. V is TRBV11-2 and J is TRBJ1-4; D might be TRBD1 (5 bases). Germline CDR1 and CDR2: SGHAT and FQNNGV. The ends were cut back, 4 bases at V and 6 bases at J, with 15 bases in the middle. The CDR3 sequence is 15 residues long. Based on the CDR3 plus reference TRBV11-2 and TRBJ1-4, the full variable domain is EAGVAQSPRYKIIEKRQSVAFWCNPISGHATLYWYQQILGQGPKLLIQFQNNGVVDDSQLPKDRFSAERLKGVDSTLKIQPAKLEDSAVYLCASSSTARPYEKLFFGSGTQLSVL.

The rearrangement joins TRBV27 to TRBJ1-4, with TRBD1 identical over 8 bases. CDR1 MNHEY and CDR2 SMNVEV come from the germline V gene (reference sequence). The CDR3 totals 19 residues. The J segment lost 3 bases and the V segment lost 1 base, leaving 13 bases of the junction unmatched. The CDR3 region is CASSLFSAPAGQANEKLFF. CDR3 bases: TGTGCCAGCAGTTTATTTTCAGCCCCCGCGGGACAGGCTAATGAAAAACTGTTTTTT.

V and J are TRBV29-1 and TRBJ2-1; 7 bases align to TRBD1. Germline CDR1 reads SQVTM; CDR2 reads ANQGSEA. With 3 bases clipped from V and 5 bases from J, the junction kept 10 bases outside the gene matches. This CDR3 region has 15 residues. The CDR3 bases are TGCAGCGTTGATAAGTTCGGGCAGGGGGACAATGAGCAGTTCTTC. Protein sequence: CSVDKFGQGDNEQFF.

The chain couples TRBV25-1 to TRBJ2-7; D gene uncertain. Trimming pared 3 bases from V and 0 bases from J, leaving 9 bases between. Germline V gene lookup returns CDR1 MGHDK and CDR2 SYGVNS. This CDR3 is built from 14 residues. CDR3 bases: TGTGCCAGCAGTGATGATGAGCGCTCCTACGAGCAGTACTTC. It encodes CASSDDERSYEQYF.

This chain connects TRBV15 to TRBJ2-1; a weak D match, TRBD2 (6 bases). Germline loops: CDR1 LNHNV, CDR2 YYDKDF (reference sequence). Between the trimmed V and J ends, which lost 6 bases and 2 bases, there was a span of 14 bases. There are 15 residues in the CDR3. Written as DNA, the CDR3 is TGTGCCACCAGTACCGGGCTAGCGCCCTACAATGAGCAGTTCTTC. It encodes CATSTGLAPYNEQFF.

The V and J genes are TRBV16 and TRBJ2-1, with D possibly TRBD2 on 6 matching bases. The V gene's germline CDR1 is KGHSY and CDR2 FQNENV. The length of the CDR3 is 13 residues. The V and J ends lost 4 bases and 7 bases respectively, with 11 bases between them. CDR3 bases: TGTGCCAGCAGCCTGGCTGGGGGGAATGAGCAGTTCTTC. It encodes CASSLAGGNEQFF.